Described below is a single T cell receptor beta chain sequence and its context. Its antigen is unknown. The germline V gene encodes CDR1 SGHRS and CDR2 YFSETQ. Trimming removed 4 bases from V and 0 bases from J; junction bases left unmatched: 1. This CDR3 region has 14 residues. This sample is part of a study of cytomegalovirus exposure and HLA in healthy donors. Study details: There were around 100 million unique TCR beta sequences, drawn from about 179 million T cells, in an earlier analysis.

The study's findings and limits: Generally TCR sequences proved uncommon, though certain public TCRs appeared in numerous donors.

This PCR relied on a set of 60 Vbeta primers and 13 Jbeta primers. In the source study's methods: About 80 million unique TCR beta chains, roughly 11 million of them shared, were counted by a later analysis. Sequencing used immunoSEQ multiplex PCR; TCRdb keeps in-frame clones, though not all of them. V and J calls and clone size are as listed in that table; D and trimming were resolved from the DNA. Altogether about 210,000 clones are present, 70% to 80% being singletons, with the ten largest covering approximately 0.39%. J is TRBJ2-3 and V is TRBV5-1, with 8 bases identical to TRBD1. The sequencing sample was made of PBMCs. The sequence derives from a male donor in good health and CMV-seropositive. The CDR3 region is CASSRDRSTDTQYF. DNA for the CDR3: TGCGCCAGCAGCCGGGACAGGAGCACAGATACGCAGTATTTT.